What follows are 13 T cell receptor beta chains derived from one specimen sequenced in a study of shared clonotypes between healthy human individuals. Using immunoSEQ multiplex PCR, the repertoire was profiled, and TCRdb retains in-frame clones only, with some absent. There are about 820,000 clones in the sample; 90% to 95% occur only once, and under 30% lies in the top ten. Positively selected for CCR7, the CD45RO-negative cells used as naive CD8 cells excluded terminally differentiated effector memory CD45RA+ cells. Sequencing was carried out using naive CD8+ T cells sorted from blood. These receptors were taken from a man aged 25-40 years in good health.

The chain recombines TRBV4-3 with TRBJ2-3, with 7 bases identical to TRBD2. V gave up 2 bases and J gave up 3 bases; unmatched junction bases: 8. Germline V gene sequence: CDR1 LGHNA, CDR2 YSLEER. The CDR3 is 16 residues long. This chain's CDR3 is CASSQIWQRETDTQYF. The CDR3, as DNA: TGCGCCAGCAGCCAAATATGGCAGCGGGAAACAGATACGCAGTATTTT.

This chain links TRBV19 with TRBJ2-1, with TRBD2 matching 9 bases. Germline CDR1 and CDR2: LNHDA and SQIVND (reference sequence). This CDR3 is built from 14 residues. V was pared by 3 bases and J by 4 bases, with 1 base of the junction left unmatched. DNA of the CDR3: TGTGCCAGTAGTATCCTAGCGGGGTACAATGAGCAGTTCTTC. Its translation is CASSILAGYNEQFF.

The rearrangement joins TRBV10-2 to TRBJ2-7; a weak D match, TRBD2 (5 bases). V lost 6 bases to trimming and J lost 4 bases, with 16 bases between them. Germline V gives CDR1 WSHSY, CDR2 SAAADI. There are 14 residues in the CDR3. CDR3 sequence reads: CASSDATTAYEQYF. CDR3 bases: TGCGCCAGCAGCGATGCGACTACCGCATACGAGCAGTACTTC.

This clone appeared a single time. V usage is TRBV18 and J usage is TRBJ2-1, with D unclear. This CDR3 has 14 amino acids. V gave up 0 bases and J gave up 7 bases, with 10 bases separating them. Germline V gene data show CDR1 as KGHSH and CDR2 as LQKENI. CDR3 in amino acids: CASSPPRSPNEQFF. The CDR3 DNA sequence: TGTGCCAGCTCACCACCGCGGTCCCCTAATGAGCAGTTCTTC.

The chain employs TRBV4-1 and TRBJ2-3, with D uncertain. The CDR3 covers 13 residues. Germline CDR1 reads MGHRA; CDR2 reads YSYEKL. The ends were cut back, 2 bases at V and 4 bases at J, with 7 bases in the middle. CDR3 sequence (DNA): TGCGCCAGCAGCCAAACTTTTTCAGATACGCAGTATTTT. Its translation: CASSQTFSDTQYF.

J is TRBJ2-5 and V is TRBV28; perhaps TRBD1 as D (8 bases). Germline V lookup: CDR1 MDHEN, CDR2 SYDVKM. The ends were cut back, 4 bases at V and 0 bases at J, with 18 bases in the middle. This CDR3 contains 17 residues. As DNA, the CDR3 is TGTGCCAGCAGTTGGGATACAGGGGGGGAGGACCAAGAGACCCAGTACTTC. Protein sequence: CASSWDTGGEDQETQYF.

The chain links TRBV29-1 to TRBJ2-7; weak D call: TRBD2 (6 bases). Germline CDR1 is SQVTM and CDR2 is ANQGSEA. The CDR3 consists of 14 residues. V was shortened by 5 bases and J by 1 base, with 15 bases between the two germline ends. The CDR3 protein is CSVWTGDPSYEQYF. CDR3 coding DNA: TGCAGCGTTTGGACGGGGGACCCGTCCTACGAGCAGTACTTC.

This clone occurred once. The chain has TRBV27 and TRBJ1-5; D gene ambiguous. The germline V gene encodes CDR1 MNHEY and CDR2 SMNVEV (reference sequence). The V end lost 1 base, the J end lost 7 bases, and 8 bases lay between the germline ends. The CDR3 is 13 amino acids. Written as DNA, the CDR3 is TGTGCCAGCAGTTTATTAGTTGGCCAGCCCCAGCATTTT. Translation gives CASSLLVGQPQHF.

This rearrangement joins TRBV15 to TRBJ2-7; tentative D call: TRBD1 (5 bases). Germline loops: CDR1 LNHNV, CDR2 YYDKDF (reference sequence). The CDR3 length is 13 residues. The V end lost 5 bases, the J end lost 2 bases, and 10 bases lay between the germline ends. The CDR3 sequence: CATSGRQTYEQYF. CDR3 nucleotides: TGTGCCACCAGCGGGCGACAGACCTACGAGCAGTACTTC.

The V and J genes are TRBV6-6 and TRBJ2-5; D is possibly TRBD1 (6 bases). The CDR3 spans 15 residues. Germline V gene sequence: CDR1 MNHNY, CDR2 SVGAGI (reference sequence). V gave up 0 bases and J gave up 1 base, with 9 bases separating them. CDR3 residues: CASSYSDSPQETQYF. The CDR3, as DNA: TGTGCCAGCAGTTACTCGGACAGCCCCCAAGAGACCCAGTACTTC.

V is TRBV14 and J is TRBJ2-1; D is possibly TRBD1 or TRBD2 (5 bases each). V dropped 1 base and J dropped 3 bases, with 22 bases sitting between them. The length of the CDR3 is 19 residues. Germline lookup yields CDR1 SGHDN and CDR2 FVKESK. CDR3 sequence: CASSQGWTGLSTGYNEQFF. The CDR3 DNA follows: TGTGCCAGCAGCCAAGGTTGGACTGGGCTAAGTACAGGCTACAATGAGCAGTTCTTC. Supplemented by reference TRBV14 and TRBJ2-1, the full variable domain reads EAGVTQFPSHSVIEKGQTVTLRCDPISGHDNLYWYRRVMGKEIKFLLHFVKESKQDESGMPNNRFLAERTGGTYSTLKVQPAELEDSGVYFCASSQGWTGLSTGYNEQFFGPGTRLTVL.

The J gene is TRBJ2-5, the V gene TRBV7-3; no reliable D call. V was cut by 1 base and J by 5 bases, with 8 bases left in between. This CDR3 is 13 amino acids long. Germline CDR1 SGHTA, CDR2 FQGTGA. The CDR3 DNA sequence: TGTGCCAGCAGCTTAATTGTGGGCGAGACCCAGTACTTC. It yields the protein CASSLIVGETQYF.

The chain employs TRBV29-1 and TRBJ2-7; 14 nucleotides match TRBD2. Germline V CDR1 and CDR2: SQVTM, ANQGSEA. The CDR3 has 17 residues. V shed 0 bases and J 6 bases; nucleotides not matched to a gene: 10. CDR3 sequence (DNA): TGCAGCGTTGAAGATCCTGGGACTAGCGGGAGTGTTGGCGAGCAGTACTTC. The encoded protein is CSVEDPGTSGSVGEQYF.